The source of this T cell receptor (beta chain) is a study of beta chain features in type 1 diabetes. Study outcomes and limitations: Type 1 diabetes patients had TCRB CDR3s that were shorter (moderately but significantly so) in all four CD4+ subsets. Patients with type 1 diabetes showed fewer VDJ junction insertions and more deletions.

The CDR3 is 10 amino acids. Per germline, CDR1 MDHEN and CDR2 SYDVKM. Trimming took off 10 bases at V and 2 bases at J, with 5 bases between the two ends. The entirety of the isolated RNA underwent reverse transcription, so expressed TCRB transcripts were sequenced. Here immunoSEQ multiplex PCR was the method, and the copy in TCRdb shows in-frame clones only, minus some. This sample has approximately 250,000 clones, with about a sixth found just once. Remarks on this clone: Its antigen remains unidentified.

This receptor was obtained from a young man with type 1 diabetes. Sequencing was carried out using naive CD4+ T cells from blood. V usage is TRBV28 and J usage is TRBJ2-5; D is unresolved. CDR3 protein: CATQQETQYF. The CDR3 region has the DNA TGTGCCACCCAACAAGAGACCCAGTACTTC.